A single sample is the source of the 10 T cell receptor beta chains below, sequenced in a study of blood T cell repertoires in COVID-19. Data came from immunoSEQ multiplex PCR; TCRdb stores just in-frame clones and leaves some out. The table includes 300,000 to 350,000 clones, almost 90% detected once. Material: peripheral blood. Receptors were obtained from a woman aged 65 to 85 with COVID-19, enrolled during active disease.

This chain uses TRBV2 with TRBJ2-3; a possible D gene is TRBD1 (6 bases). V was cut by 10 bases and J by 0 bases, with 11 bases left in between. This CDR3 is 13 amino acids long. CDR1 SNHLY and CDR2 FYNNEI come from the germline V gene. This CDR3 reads CATGHESTDTQYF. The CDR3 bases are TGTGCCACGGGACACGAAAGCACAGATACGCAGTATTTT.

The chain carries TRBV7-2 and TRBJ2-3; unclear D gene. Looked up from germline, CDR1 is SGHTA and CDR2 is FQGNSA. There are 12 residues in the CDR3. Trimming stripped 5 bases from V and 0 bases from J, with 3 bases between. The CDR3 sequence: CASSRSTDTQYF. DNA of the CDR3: TGTGCCAGCAGCCGGAGCACAGATACGCAGTATTTT.

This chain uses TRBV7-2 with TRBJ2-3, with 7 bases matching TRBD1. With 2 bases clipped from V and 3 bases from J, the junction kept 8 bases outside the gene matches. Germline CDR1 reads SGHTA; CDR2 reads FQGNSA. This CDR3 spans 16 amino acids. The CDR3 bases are TGTGCCAGCAGCTTACAGGGGACAGCTATAACAGATACGCAGTATTTT. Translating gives CASSLQGTAITDTQYF.

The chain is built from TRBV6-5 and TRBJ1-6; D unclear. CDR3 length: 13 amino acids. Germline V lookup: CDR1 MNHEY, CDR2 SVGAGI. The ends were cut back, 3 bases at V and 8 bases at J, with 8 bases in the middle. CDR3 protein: CASSYVSDSPLHF. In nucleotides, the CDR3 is TGTGCCAGCAGTTATGTCTCGGATTCACCCCTCCACTTT.

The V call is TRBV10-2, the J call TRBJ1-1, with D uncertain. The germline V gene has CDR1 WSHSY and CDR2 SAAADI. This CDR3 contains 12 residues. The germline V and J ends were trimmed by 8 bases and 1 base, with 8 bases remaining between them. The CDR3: CASGRTNTEAFF. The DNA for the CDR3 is TGCGCCAGCGGGAGGACGAACACTGAAGCTTTCTTT.

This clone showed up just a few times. Here the CDR3 reads CASSLEGTVTGYTF. The CDR3 region has the DNA TGTGCCAGCAGCTTGGAAGGGACAGTGACAGGCTACACCTTC. This chain joins TRBV5-6 and TRBJ1-2; 7 bases align to TRBD1. V trimming: 0 bases; J trimming: 8 bases; junction bases outside the gene matches: 7. This CDR3 spans 14 amino acids. The germline V gene has CDR1 SGHDT and CDR2 YYEEEE.

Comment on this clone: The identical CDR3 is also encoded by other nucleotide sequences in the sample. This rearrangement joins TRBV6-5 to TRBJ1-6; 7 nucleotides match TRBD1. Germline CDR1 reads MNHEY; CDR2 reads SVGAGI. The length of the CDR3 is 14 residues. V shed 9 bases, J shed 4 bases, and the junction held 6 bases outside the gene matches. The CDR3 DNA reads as TGTGCCAGTTCTCCGGGACAGTATAATTCACCCCTCCACTTT. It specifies CASSPGQYNSPLHF.

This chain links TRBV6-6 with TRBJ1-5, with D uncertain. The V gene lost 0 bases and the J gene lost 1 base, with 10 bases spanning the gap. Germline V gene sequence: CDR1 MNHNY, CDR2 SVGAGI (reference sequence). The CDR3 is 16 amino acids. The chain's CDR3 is CASSYSSGQSNQPQHF. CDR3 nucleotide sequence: TGTGCCAGCAGTTACTCTAGCGGGCAGAGCAATCAGCCCCAGCATTTT.

The DNA for the CDR3 is TGTGCCAGCAGTTACGAGGGCAGGGGGTCGGGCTACACCTTC. It codes for CASSYEGRGSGYTF. The chain uses TRBV6-6 and TRBJ1-2; TRBD1 matches 7 bases. Trimming removed 2 bases from V and 8 bases from J; junction bases left unmatched: 8. Germline CDR1 and CDR2: MNHNY and SVGAGI (reference sequence). CDR3 length: 14 residues.

The CDR3 DNA sequence: TGTGCCAGCAGCTTTAGCCTAGCGGGGACCGATACGCAGTATTTT. Residues: CASSFSLAGTDTQYF. The chain couples TRBV7-7 to TRBJ2-3, with 9 bases that match TRBD2. The germline gives CDR1 SSHAT, CDR2 FNYEAQ (reference sequence). Trimming took 3 bases from V and 6 from J; bases not matched to a gene: 7. The CDR3 is 15 amino acids. The complete variable domain, with remaining parts taken from reference TRBV7-7 and TRBJ2-3, reads GAGVSQSPRYKVTKRGQDVTLRCDPISSHATLYWYQQALGQGPEFLTYFNYEAQPDKSGLPSDRFSAERPEGSISTLTIQRTEQRDSAMYRCASSFSLAGTDTQYFGPGTRLTVL.